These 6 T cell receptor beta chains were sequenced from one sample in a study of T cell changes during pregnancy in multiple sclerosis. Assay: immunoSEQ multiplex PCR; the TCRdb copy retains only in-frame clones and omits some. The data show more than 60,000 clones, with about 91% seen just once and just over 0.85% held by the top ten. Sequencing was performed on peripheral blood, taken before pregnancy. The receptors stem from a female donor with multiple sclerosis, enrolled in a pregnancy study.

The CDR3: CASGLGQGTDTQYF. The DNA for the CDR3 is TGTGCTAGTGGTTTGGGACAAGGCACAGATACGCAGTATTTT. The rearrangement uses TRBV12-5 and TRBJ2-3, with D unresolved. The germline gives CDR1 LGHNT, CDR2 FRNRAP. The CDR3 is 14 residues long. V shed 1 base and J shed 1 base, with 6 bases lying between them. Combining the CDR3 with reference TRBV12-5 and TRBJ2-3 gives the whole variable domain DARVTQTPRHKVTEMGQEVTMRCQPILGHNTVFWYRQTMMQGLELLAYFRNRAPLDDSGMPKDRFSAEMPDATLATLKIQPSEPRDSAVYFCASGLGQGTDTQYFGPGTRLTVL.

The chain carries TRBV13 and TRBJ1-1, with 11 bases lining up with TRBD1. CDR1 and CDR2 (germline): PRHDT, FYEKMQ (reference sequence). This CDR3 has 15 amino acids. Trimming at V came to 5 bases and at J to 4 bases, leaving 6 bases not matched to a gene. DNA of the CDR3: TGTGCCAGCAGCCCGGGACAGGGGGGGAGCACTGAAGCTTTCTTT. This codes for CASSPGQGGSTEAFF.

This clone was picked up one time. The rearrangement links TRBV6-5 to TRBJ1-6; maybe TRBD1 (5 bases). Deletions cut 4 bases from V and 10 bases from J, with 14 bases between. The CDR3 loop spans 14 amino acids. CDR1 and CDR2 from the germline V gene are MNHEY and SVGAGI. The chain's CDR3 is CASSSGQSRSPLHF. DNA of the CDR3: TGTGCCAGCAGTTCAGGGCAATCAAGGTCACCCCTCCACTTT.

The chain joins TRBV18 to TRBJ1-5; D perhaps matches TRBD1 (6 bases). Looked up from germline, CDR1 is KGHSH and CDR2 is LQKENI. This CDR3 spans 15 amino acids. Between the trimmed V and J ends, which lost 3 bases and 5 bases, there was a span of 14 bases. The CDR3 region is CASSPYGGRDQPQHF. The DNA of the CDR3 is TGTGCCAGCTCACCTTACGGGGGGCGAGATCAGCCCCAGCATTTT.

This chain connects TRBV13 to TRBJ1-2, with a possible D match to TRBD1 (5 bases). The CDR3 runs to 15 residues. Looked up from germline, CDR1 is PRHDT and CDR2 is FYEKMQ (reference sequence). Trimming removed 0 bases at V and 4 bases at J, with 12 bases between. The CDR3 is CASSLGTRASYGYTF. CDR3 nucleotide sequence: TGTGCCAGCAGCTTAGGCACCAGGGCGTCCTATGGCTACACCTTC.

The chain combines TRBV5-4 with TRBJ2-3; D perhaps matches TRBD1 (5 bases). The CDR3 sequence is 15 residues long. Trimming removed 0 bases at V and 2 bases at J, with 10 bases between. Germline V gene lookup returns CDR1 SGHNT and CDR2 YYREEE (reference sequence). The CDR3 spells CASSLGGRVTDTQYF. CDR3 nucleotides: TGTGCCAGCAGCTTGGGGGGCAGAGTCACAGATACGCAGTATTTT.